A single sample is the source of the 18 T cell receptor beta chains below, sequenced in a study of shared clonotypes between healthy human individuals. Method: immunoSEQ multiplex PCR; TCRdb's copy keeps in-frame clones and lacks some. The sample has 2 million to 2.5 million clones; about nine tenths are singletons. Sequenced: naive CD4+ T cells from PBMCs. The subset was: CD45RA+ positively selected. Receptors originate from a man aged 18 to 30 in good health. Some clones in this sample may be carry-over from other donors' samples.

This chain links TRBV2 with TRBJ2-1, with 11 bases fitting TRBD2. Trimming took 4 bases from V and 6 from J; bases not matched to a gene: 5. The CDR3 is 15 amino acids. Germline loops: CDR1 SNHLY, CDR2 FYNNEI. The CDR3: CASSVWLAGGNEQFF. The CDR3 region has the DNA TGTGCCAGCAGTGTTTGGCTAGCGGGAGGCAATGAGCAGTTCTTC.

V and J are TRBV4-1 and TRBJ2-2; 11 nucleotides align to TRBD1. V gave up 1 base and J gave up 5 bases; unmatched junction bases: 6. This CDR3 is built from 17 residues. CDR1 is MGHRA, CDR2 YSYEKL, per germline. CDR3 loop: CASSQGPDRGRTGELFF. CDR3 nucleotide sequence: TGCGCCAGCAGCCAAGGCCCGGACAGGGGGCGGACCGGGGAGCTGTTTTTT.

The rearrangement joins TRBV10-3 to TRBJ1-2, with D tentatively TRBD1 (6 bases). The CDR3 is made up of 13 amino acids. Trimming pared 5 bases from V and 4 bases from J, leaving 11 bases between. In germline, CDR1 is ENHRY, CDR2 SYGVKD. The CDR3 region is CAISRGVGYGYTF. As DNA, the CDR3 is TGTGCCATCAGTAGGGGGGTCGGCTATGGCTACACCTTC.

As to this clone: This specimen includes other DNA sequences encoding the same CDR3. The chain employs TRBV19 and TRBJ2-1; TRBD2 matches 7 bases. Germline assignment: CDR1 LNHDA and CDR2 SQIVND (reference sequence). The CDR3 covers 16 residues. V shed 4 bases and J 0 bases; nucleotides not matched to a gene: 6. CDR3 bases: TGTGCCAGTAGTAGATTAGCGGGCGACTCCTACAATGAGCAGTTCTTC. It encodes CASSRLAGDSYNEQFF.

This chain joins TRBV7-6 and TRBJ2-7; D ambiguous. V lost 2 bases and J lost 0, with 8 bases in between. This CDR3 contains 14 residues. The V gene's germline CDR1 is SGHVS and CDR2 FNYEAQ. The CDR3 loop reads CASSLLPSSYEQYF. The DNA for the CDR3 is TGTGCCAGCAGCTTACTGCCGAGCTCCTACGAGCAGTACTTC.

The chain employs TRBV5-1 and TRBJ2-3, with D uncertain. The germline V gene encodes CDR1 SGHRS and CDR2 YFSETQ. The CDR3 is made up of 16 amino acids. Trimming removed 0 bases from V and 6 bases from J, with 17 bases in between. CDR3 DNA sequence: TGCGCCAGCAGCTTGGGGTTTAGTCACCCTGGGGATACGCAGTATTTT. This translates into CASSLGFSHPGDTQYF. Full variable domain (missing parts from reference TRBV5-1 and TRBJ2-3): KAGVTQTPRYLIKTRGQQVTLSCSPISGHRSVSWYQQTPGQGLQFLFEYFSETQRNKGNFPGRFSGRQFSNSRSEMNVSTLELGDSALYLCASSLGFSHPGDTQYFGPGTRLTVL.

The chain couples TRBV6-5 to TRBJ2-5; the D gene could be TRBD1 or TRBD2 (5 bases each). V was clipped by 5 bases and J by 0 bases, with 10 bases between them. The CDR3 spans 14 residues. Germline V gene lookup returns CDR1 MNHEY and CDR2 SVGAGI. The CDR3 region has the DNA TGTGCCAGCAGTGAAGGGACGTACCAAGAGACCCAGTACTTC. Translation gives CASSEGTYQETQYF.

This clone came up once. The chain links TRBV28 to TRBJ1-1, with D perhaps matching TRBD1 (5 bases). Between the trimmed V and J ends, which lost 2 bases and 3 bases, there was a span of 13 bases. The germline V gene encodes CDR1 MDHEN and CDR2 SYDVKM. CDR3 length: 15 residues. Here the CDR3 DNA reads TGTGCCAGCAGTTTACGGTGGGGGAGGTACACTGAAGCTTTCTTT. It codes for CASSLRWGRYTEAFF.

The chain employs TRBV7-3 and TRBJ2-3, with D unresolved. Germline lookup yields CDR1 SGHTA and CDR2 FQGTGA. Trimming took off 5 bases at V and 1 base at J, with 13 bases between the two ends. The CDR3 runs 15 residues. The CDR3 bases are TGTGCCAGCAGCCGCGGTCTCCATGGCACAGATACGCAGTATTTT. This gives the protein CASSRGLHGTDTQYF.

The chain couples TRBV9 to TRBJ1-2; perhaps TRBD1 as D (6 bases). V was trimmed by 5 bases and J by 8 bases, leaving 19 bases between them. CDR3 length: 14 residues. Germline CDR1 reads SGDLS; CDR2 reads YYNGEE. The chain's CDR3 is CASRANTGLGGYTF. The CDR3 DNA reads TGTGCCAGCAGAGCTAACACAGGGTTAGGCGGCTACACCTTC.

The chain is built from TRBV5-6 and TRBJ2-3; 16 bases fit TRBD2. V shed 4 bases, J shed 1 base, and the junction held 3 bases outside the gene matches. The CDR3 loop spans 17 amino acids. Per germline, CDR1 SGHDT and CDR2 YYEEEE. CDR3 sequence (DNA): TGTGCCAGCAGCCCGGGACTAGCGGGAGGGGGCACAGATACGCAGTATTTT. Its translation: CASSPGLAGGGTDTQYF.

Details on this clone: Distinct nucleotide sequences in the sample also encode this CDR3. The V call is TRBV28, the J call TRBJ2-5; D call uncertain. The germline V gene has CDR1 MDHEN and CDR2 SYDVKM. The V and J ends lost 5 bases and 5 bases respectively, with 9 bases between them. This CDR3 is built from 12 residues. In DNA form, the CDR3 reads TGTGCCAGCAGTCCACGCAGGGAGACCCAGTACTTC. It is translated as CASSPRRETQYF.

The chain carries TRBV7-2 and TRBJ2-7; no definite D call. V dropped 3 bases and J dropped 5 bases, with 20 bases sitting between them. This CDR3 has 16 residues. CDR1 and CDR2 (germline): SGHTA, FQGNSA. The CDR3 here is CASSFRRLSARNEQYF. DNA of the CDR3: TGTGCCAGCAGCTTCCGACGATTGAGCGCACGGAACGAGCAGTACTTC. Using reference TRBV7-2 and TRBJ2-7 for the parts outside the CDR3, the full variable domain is GAGVSQSPSNKVTEKGKDVELRCDPISGHTALYWYRQSLGQGLEFLIYFQGNSAPDKSGLPSDRFSAERTGGSVSTLTIQRTQQEDSAVYLCASSFRRLSARNEQYFGPGTRLTVT.

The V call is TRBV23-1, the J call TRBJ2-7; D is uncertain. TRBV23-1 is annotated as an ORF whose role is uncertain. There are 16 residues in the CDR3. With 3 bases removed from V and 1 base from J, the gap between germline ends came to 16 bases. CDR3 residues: CASSQSRRQVSYEQYF. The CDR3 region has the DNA TGCGCCAGCAGTCAGTCTCGGCGGCAGGTGTCCTACGAGCAGTACTTC.

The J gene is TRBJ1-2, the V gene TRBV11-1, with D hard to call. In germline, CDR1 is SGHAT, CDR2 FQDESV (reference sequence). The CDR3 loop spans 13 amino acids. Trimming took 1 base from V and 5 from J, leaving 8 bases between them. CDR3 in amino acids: CASSLDRNYGYTF. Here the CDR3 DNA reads TGTGCCAGCAGCTTAGACAGAAATTATGGCTACACCTTC.

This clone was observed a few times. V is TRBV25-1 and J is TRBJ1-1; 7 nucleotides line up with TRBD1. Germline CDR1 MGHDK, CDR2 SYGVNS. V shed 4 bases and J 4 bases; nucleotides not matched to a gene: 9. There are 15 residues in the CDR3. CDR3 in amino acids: CASSVKGAGGTEAFF. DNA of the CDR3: TGTGCCAGCAGTGTTAAGGGGGCGGGAGGCACTGAAGCTTTCTTT.

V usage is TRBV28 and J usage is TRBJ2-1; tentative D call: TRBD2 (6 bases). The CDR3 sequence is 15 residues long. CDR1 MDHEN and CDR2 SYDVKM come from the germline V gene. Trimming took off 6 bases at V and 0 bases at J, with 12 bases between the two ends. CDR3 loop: CASRKGGHSYNEQFF. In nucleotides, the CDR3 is TGTGCCAGCAGAAAGGGAGGCCACTCCTACAATGAGCAGTTCTTC.

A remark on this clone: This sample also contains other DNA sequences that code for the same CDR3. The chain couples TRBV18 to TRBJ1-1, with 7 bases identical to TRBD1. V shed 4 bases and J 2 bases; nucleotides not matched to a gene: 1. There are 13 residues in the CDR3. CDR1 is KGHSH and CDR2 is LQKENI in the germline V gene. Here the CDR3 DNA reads TGTGCCAGCTCACGACAGGGTAACACTGAAGCTTTCTTT. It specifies CASSRQGNTEAFF.